The clone carrying this T cell receptor (beta chain) has more than one count but fewer than ten. The data belong to a study of beta chain features in type 1 diabetes. V shed 0 bases, J shed 4 bases, and the junction held 6 bases outside the gene matches. The CDR3 loop spans 17 amino acids. CDR1 and CDR2 from the germline V gene are LGHNT and FRNRAP. The authors reverse transcribed all of the isolated RNA, so sequencing captured expressed TCRB transcripts. Sequencing used immunoSEQ multiplex PCR; TCRdb keeps in-frame clones, though not all of them. The sample has just over 600,000 clones, roughly 16% seen once; the top ten hold around 0.1%.

Sequenced material: naive CD4+ T cells from blood. This receptor was obtained from a man between 18 and 35 years old in good health. This chain links TRBV12-5 with TRBJ1-6, with 7 bases aligning to TRBD1. For the CDR3, the DNA is TGTGCTAGTGGTTTGGTACTCGGGGGACAGTATAATTCACCCCTCCACTTT. This sequence encodes CASGLVLGGQYNSPLHF.